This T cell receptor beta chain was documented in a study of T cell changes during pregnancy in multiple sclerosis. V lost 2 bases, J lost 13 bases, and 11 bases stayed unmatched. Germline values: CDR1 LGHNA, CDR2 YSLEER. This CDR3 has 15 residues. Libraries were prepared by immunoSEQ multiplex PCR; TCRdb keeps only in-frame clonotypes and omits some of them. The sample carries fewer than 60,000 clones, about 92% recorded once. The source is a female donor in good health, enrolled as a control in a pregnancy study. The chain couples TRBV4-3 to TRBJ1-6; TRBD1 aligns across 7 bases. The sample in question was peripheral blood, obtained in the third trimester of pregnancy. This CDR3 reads CASSQPPDRDPPLHF. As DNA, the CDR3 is TGCGCCAGCAGCCAACCTCCAGACAGGGATCCCCCCCTCCACTTT.